This TCR beta chain emerged from a study of response to subunit inactivated influenza vaccine. This clonotype was detected many times. Its antigen is currently unknown. Overall study findings and caveats: It was the authors' suggestion that each seasonal influenza vaccination recruits few new T cells.

Via MiXCR, TCRdb re-called the RT-PCR reads, giving one row per CDR3 protein. Here the sample spans under 750,000 distinct CDR3 sequences, 12% being singletons. The CDR3 is made up of 17 amino acids. Germline V gene data show CDR1 as MNHNS and CDR2 as SASEGT. V gave up 6 bases and J gave up 1 base, with 20 bases separating them. This sequence was found in a man aged 50 to 59 who received an inactivated influenza vaccine. The sample consisted of PBMCs from blood, taken on the day of vaccination. V usage is TRBV6-1 and J usage is TRBJ2-3; the D gene is possibly TRBD1 (6 bases). CDR3 region: CASRPAFRDTRTDTQYF. Here the CDR3 DNA reads TGTGCCAGCAGACCGGCCTTCCGGGACACGCGCACAGATACGCAGTATTTT.